This T cell receptor (beta chain) was sequenced for a study of cytomegalovirus exposure and HLA in healthy donors. Study-wide results and limits: About 87% or about 30% of the time was how often most TCR beta V segments were productive, according to an earlier analysis. Many donors carried some public TCRs, although rarity characterized most TCR sequences. CMV serostatus was the only immune exposure information that was available.

With respect to this clone: The antigen remains unidentified.

Use of 60 Vbeta and 13 Jbeta primers characterized the PCR. TCRdb's table, derived via immunoSEQ multiplex PCR, lists solely in-frame clones and lacks some. The sample shows tens of thousands of clones, about 79% of them seen only once. Germline assignment: CDR1 MDHEN and CDR2 SYDVKM. The V end was cut by 2 bases, the J end by 5 bases, with 4 bases between. The CDR3 has 12 amino acids. This receptor was identified in a male donor in good health and CMV-seropositive. The chain is built from TRBV28 and TRBJ1-5; D not resolved. The sample consisted of PBMCs. CDR3 in DNA: TGTGCCAGCAGTTTACTTCATCAGCCCCAGCATTTT. This gives the protein CASSLLHQPQHF.